This passage covers 18 T cell receptor beta chains from one sample sequenced in a study of T-cell memory formation after mild COVID-19. TCRdb fed the 5' RACE reads into MiXCR, producing one record per CDR3 protein. The sample yields around 370,000 distinct CDR3 sequences, around a fifth seen once. What was sequenced was PBMCs or a T cell subset sorted from them (not recorded which). The receptors originated from an adult woman who had mild COVID-19 (a few samples of this study predate the infection). Cell type and time point are not known.

The CDR3 is CSVWGWDTEAFF. The CDR3 DNA reads TGCAGCGTTTGGGGCTGGGACACTGAAGCTTTCTTT. The J gene is TRBJ1-1, the V gene TRBV29-1, with a weak D call TRBD1 (5 bases). The V gene's germline CDR1 is SQVTM and CDR2 ANQGSEA. Trimming removed 5 bases from V and 3 bases from J, with 10 bases in between. The CDR3 extends over 12 amino acids.

This clonotype was seen a handful of times. The rearrangement joins TRBV12-3 or TRBV12-4 to TRBJ2-5; D uncertain. V was pared by 1 base and J by 5 bases, with 11 bases between. The CDR3 is 14 residues long. For the CDR3, the DNA is TGTGCCAGCAGTTTAGACGGGCGTGGGGAGACCCAGTACTTC. Amino acid sequence: CASSLDGRGETQYF.

This clonotype was counted many times. The chain has TRBV12-3 or TRBV12-4 and TRBJ2-5, with 8 bases that match TRBD1. The length of the CDR3 is 14 residues. The trim removed 3 bases at V and 4 bases at J, leaving 4 bases unmatched. The CDR3 here is CASSFGTGGETQYF. Written as DNA, the CDR3 is TGTGCCAGCAGTTTCGGAACAGGGGGAGAGACCCAGTACTTC.

Many counts were recorded for this clonotype. The chain employs TRBV12-3 or TRBV12-4 and TRBJ2-1; 8 bases align to TRBD2. V lost 6 bases and J lost 6; bases outside the gene matches: 10. CDR3 length: 15 amino acids. CDR3 nucleotides: TGTGCCAGCAGCGCCCGGAGGCGGGAGGTCAATGAGCAGTTCTTC. It encodes CASSARRREVNEQFF.

The rearrangement links TRBV6-6 to TRBJ2-1; 8 bases are a match to TRBD2. The germline CDR1 and CDR2 sequences are MNHNY and SVGAGI (reference sequence). The CDR3 length is 17 residues. With 0 bases clipped from V and 5 bases from J, the junction kept 9 bases outside the gene matches. The CDR3 bases are TGTGCCAGCAGTTACTCCGGCCTAGCGGGTTTCAACAATGAGCAGTTCTTC. This encodes CASSYSGLAGFNNEQFF.

The chain recombines TRBV6-6 with TRBJ2-2; 7 bases agree with TRBD2. Trimming took 2 bases from V and 8 from J; bases not matched to a gene: 11. CDR1 is MNHNY and CDR2 is SVGAGI in the germline V gene (reference sequence). This CDR3 spans 16 amino acids. CDR3 DNA: TGTGCCAGCAGTTACAGAGAGGCTAGCGGAGATGGGGAGCTGTTTTTT. Protein product: CASSYREASGDGELFF.

This rearrangement joins TRBV6-1 to TRBJ2-7, with TRBD2 matching over 12 bases. Looked up from germline, CDR1 is MNHNS and CDR2 is SASEGT. The CDR3 length is 19 residues. The V and J ends lost 2 bases and 2 bases, in that order; junction bases with no gene match: 13. CDR3 sequence (DNA): TGTGCCAGCAGTGAACGCCGCTTTACGGCTAGCGGGAGGGCCTACGAGCAGTACTTC. Its translation: CASSERRFTASGRAYEQYF.

This sequence joins TRBV20-1 and TRBJ1-1; 8 bases agree with TRBD1. Germline CDR1 DFQATT, CDR2 SNEGSKA (reference sequence). This CDR3 has 13 residues. Germline trimming cut 6 bases from V and 1 base from J; bases unmatched to any gene: 4. The CDR3 nucleotides are TGCAGTGCCCTCGGGACAGGGAACACTGAAGCTTTCTTT. Translating gives CSALGTGNTEAFF.

This clonotype has more than one count but fewer than ten. The chain has TRBV6-6 and TRBJ2-7, with a weak D call TRBD1 (6 bases). CDR3 length: 12 amino acids. Germline loops: CDR1 MNHNY, CDR2 SVGAGI (reference sequence). The V end lost 7 bases, the J end lost 6 bases, and 13 bases lay between the germline ends. Here the CDR3 reads CASTPWGREQYF. CDR3 bases: TGTGCCAGCACCCCGTGGGGGCGCGAGCAGTACTTC.

The V gene is TRBV12-3 or TRBV12-4, the J gene TRBJ1-6; D is undetermined. The CDR3 has 14 amino acids. Trimming shortened V by 7 bases and J by 7 bases, and 14 bases separated the two germline ends. The CDR3 nucleotides read TGTGCCAGCATAGCCCAGTTGGGGAATTCACCCCTCCACTTT. Translation gives CASIAQLGNSPLHF.

This clonotype has a single count. The CDR3, as DNA: TGTGCCAGCAGCTTAGAGCGTGGTCGAGGGAACACTGAAGCTTTCTTT. Translated: CASSLERGRGNTEAFF. The chain recombines TRBV7-9 with TRBJ1-1; the D is unclear. The CDR3 is 16 amino acids. CDR1 is SEHNR, CDR2 FQNEAQ, per germline (reference sequence). Trimming took off 1 base at V and 1 base at J, with 13 bases between the two ends.

V is TRBV9 and J is TRBJ2-7; possible D gene TRBD2, 7 bases. The CDR3 contains 15 residues. Trimming shortened V by 4 bases and J by 5 bases, and 19 bases separated the two germline ends. In germline, CDR1 is SGDLS, CDR2 YYNGEE. CDR3 residues: CASSPDGGRLNEQYF. The CDR3 DNA is TGTGCCAGCAGCCCAGACGGGGGGCGCCTCAACGAGCAGTACTTC.

This clonotype was counted ten times or more. The chain uses TRBV5-1 and TRBJ2-4; 8 nucleotides agree with TRBD1. CDR1 SGHRS and CDR2 YFSETQ come from the germline V gene. Trimming removed 3 bases from V and 0 bases from J; junction bases left unmatched: 8. This CDR3 contains 17 residues. CDR3 in amino acids: CASSSGQGPLAKNIQYF. CDR3 sequence (DNA): TGCGCCAGCAGCTCCGGACAGGGACCCCTAGCCAAAAACATTCAGTACTTC.

This clonotype was seen more than once but under ten times. The CDR3 protein is CASSIAAGVGYEQYF. The CDR3 DNA follows: TGTGCCAGTAGTATAGCGGCGGGGGTTGGCTACGAGCAGTACTTC. The chain employs TRBV19 and TRBJ2-7, with 7 bases lining up with TRBD2. CDR1 is LNHDA, CDR2 SQIVND, per germline (reference sequence). V lost 1 base to trimming and J lost 3 bases; unmatched junction nucleotides: 6. The CDR3 has 15 amino acids. Full variable domain (rest looked up from reference TRBV19 and TRBJ2-7): DGGITQSPKYLFRKEGQNVTLSCEQNLNHDAMYWYRQDPGQGLRLIYYSQIVNDFQKGDIAEGYSVSREKKESFPLTVTSAQKNPTAFYLCASSIAAGVGYEQYFGPGTRLTVT.

This clonotype has only a few counts. Mismatch with germline at one junction end may stem from a read error. The CDR3 DNA follows: TGTGCCAGCAGCTTAGAGATATCTGGGGCCAACGTCCTGACTTTC. Encoded protein: CASSLEISGANVLTF. J is TRBJ2-6 and V is TRBV5-1; D remains ambiguous. The CDR3 consists of 15 residues. Germline V gives CDR1 SGHRS, CDR2 YFSETQ.

This chain joins TRBV9 and TRBJ2-1; no firm D call. V was cut by 0 bases and J by 5 bases, with 9 bases left in between. The CDR3 sequence is 14 residues long. Germline CDR1 reads SGDLS; CDR2 reads YYNGEE. As DNA, the CDR3 is TGTGCCAGCAGCGTAGGACAAACGCACAATGAGCAGTTCTTC. Translated: CASSVGQTHNEQFF. Combining the CDR3 with reference TRBV9 and TRBJ2-1 gives the whole variable domain DSGVTQTPKHLITATGQRVTLRCSPRSGDLSVYWYQQSLDQGLQFLIQYYNGEERAKGNILERFSAQQFPDLHSELNLSSLELGDSALYFCASSVGQTHNEQFFGPGTRLTVL.

This chain links TRBV4-2 with TRBJ1-2, with D tentatively TRBD1 (6 bases). The CDR3 length is 13 residues. Germline V gene data show CDR1 as LGHNA and CDR2 as YNFKEQ. V lost 1 base and J 5 bases, leaving 8 bases between the germline ends. The CDR3 nucleotides are TGTGCCAGCAGCCAAGGACAGGAGTATGGCTACACCTTC. Translated: CASSQGQEYGYTF.

This clonotype was picked up a small number of times. The V and J genes are TRBV12-3 or TRBV12-4 and TRBJ2-2; 9 nucleotides match TRBD1. The V and J ends lost 6 bases and 5 bases, in that order; junction bases with no gene match: 7. The CDR3 has 15 amino acids. CDR3 sequence reads: CASRRPGQGTGELFF. In DNA, the CDR3 is TGTGCCAGCAGACGCCCGGGACAGGGAACCGGGGAGCTGTTTTTT.